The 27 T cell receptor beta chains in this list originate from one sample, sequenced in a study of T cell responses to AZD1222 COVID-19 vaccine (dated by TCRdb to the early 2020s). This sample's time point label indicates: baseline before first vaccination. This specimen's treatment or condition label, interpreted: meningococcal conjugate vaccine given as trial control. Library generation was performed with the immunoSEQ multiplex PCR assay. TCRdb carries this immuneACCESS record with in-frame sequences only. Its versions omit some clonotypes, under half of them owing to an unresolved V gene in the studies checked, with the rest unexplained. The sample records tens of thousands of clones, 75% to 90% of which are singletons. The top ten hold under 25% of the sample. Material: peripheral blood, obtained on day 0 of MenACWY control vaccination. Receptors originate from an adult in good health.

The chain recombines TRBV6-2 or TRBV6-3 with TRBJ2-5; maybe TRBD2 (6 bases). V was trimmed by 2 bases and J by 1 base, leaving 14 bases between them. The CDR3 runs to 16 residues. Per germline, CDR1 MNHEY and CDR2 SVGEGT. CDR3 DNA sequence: TGTGCCAGCAGTTACGGCGAGCCGGGACTCCAAGAGACCCAGTACTTC. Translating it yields CASSYGEPGLQETQYF.

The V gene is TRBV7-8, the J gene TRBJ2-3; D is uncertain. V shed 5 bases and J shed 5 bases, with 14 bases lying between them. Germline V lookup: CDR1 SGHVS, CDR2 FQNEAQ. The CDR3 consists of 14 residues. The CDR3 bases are TGTGCCAGCAGCCGAGTTCATGCGCTAGATACGCAGTATTTT. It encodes CASSRVHALDTQYF. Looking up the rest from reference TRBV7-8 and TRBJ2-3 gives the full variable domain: GAGVSQSPRYKVAKRGQDVALRCDPISGHVSLFWYQQALGQGPEFLTYFQNEAQLDKSGLPSDRFFAERPEGSVSTLKIQRTQQEDSAVYLCASSRVHALDTQYFGPGTRLTVL.

CDR3: CASSTGQGVLNEQFF. For the CDR3, the DNA is TGTGCCAGCTCAACAGGACAGGGCGTTCTAAATGAGCAGTTCTTC. The genes are TRBV18 and TRBJ2-1; TRBD1 agrees at 8 bases. Germline V gene sequence: CDR1 KGHSH, CDR2 LQKENI. This CDR3 spans 15 amino acids. Trimming took 5 bases from V and 7 from J; bases not matched to a gene: 10.

The CDR3 region is CATSDSTALMYSGANVLTF. The CDR3 nucleotides are TGTGCCACCAGTGATTCAACAGCTCTTATGTACTCTGGGGCCAACGTCCTGACTTTC. The genes are TRBV24-1 and TRBJ2-6; no definite D call. V lost 2 bases, J lost 0 bases, and 16 bases lay in between. Looked up from germline, CDR1 is KGHDR and CDR2 is SFDVKD. The CDR3 spans 19 residues.

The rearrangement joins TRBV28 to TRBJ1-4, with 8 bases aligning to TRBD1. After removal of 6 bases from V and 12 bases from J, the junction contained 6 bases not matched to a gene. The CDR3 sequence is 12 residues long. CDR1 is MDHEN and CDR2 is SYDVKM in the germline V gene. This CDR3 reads CASSGQGRELFF. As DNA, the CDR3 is TGTGCCAGCAGCGGACAGGGTCGGGAACTGTTTTTT.

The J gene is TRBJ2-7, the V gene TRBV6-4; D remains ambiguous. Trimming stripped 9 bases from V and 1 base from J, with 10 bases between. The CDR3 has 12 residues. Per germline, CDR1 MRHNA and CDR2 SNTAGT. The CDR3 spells CARRRRSYEQYF. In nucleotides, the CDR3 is TGTGCCAGACGGAGAAGGTCCTACGAGCAGTACTTC.

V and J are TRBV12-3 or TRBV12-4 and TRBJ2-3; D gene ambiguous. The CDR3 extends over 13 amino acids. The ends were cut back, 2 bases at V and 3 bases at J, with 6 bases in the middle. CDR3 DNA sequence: TGTGCCAGCAGTTTAATCTCAACAGATACGCAGTATTTT. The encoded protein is CASSLISTDTQYF.

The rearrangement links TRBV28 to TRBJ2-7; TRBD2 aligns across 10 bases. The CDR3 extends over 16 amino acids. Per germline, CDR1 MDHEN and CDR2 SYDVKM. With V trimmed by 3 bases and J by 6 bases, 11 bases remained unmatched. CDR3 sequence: CASSFLRGLAGVEQYF. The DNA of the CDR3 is TGTGCCAGCAGTTTTTTGAGAGGGCTAGCGGGAGTCGAGCAGTACTTC.

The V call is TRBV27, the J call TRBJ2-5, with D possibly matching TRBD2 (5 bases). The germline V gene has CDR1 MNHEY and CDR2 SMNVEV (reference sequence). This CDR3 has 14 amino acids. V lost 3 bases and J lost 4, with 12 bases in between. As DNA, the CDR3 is TGTGCCAGCAGTTTGTTCGGGGAGACAGAGACCCAGTACTTC. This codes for CASSLFGETETQYF.

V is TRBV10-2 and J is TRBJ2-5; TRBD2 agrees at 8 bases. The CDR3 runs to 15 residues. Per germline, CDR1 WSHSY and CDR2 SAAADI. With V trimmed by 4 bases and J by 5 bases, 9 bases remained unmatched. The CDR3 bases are TGCGCCAGCAGTGTTACCAGCGGGAGTAGGGAGACCCAGTACTTC. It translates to CASSVTSGSRETQYF.

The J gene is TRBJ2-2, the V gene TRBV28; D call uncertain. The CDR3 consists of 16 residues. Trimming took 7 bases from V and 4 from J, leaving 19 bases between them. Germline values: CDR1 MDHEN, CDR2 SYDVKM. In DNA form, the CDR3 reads TGTGCCAGCACCCACCGGGCTCTAAAGAGCACCGGGGAGCTGTTTTTT. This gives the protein CASTHRALKSTGELFF.

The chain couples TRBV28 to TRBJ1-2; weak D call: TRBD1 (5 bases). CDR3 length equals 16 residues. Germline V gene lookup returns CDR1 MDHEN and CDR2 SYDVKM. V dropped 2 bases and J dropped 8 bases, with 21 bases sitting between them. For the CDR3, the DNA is TGTGCCAGCAGTTTAATTGGACACGGCCCTTCAAGGGGCTACACCTTC. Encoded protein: CASSLIGHGPSRGYTF.

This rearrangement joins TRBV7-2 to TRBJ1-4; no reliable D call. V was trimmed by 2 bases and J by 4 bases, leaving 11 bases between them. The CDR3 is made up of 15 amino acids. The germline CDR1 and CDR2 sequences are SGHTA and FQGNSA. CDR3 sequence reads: CASSLLIDSNEKLFF. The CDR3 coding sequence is TGTGCCAGCAGCTTATTGATAGATAGTAATGAAAAACTGTTTTTT.

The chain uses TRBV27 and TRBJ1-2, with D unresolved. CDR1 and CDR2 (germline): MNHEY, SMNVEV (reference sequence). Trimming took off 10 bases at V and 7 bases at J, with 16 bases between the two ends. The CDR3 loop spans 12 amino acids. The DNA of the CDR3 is TGTGCCACTTTTGGATCGAGGTCTGGCTACACCTTC. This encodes CATFGSRSGYTF.

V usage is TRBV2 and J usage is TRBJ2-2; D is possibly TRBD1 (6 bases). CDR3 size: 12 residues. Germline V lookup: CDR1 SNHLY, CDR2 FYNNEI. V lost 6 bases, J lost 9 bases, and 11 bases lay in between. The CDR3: CASSEQGWELFF. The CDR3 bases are TGTGCCAGCAGCGAACAGGGATGGGAGCTGTTTTTT.

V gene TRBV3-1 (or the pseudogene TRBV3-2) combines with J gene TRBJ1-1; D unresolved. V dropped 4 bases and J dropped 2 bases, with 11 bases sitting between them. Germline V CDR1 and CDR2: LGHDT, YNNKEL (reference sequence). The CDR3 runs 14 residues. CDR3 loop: CASSLSTTNTEAFF. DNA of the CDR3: TGTGCCAGCAGCCTAAGTACAACTAACACTGAAGCTTTCTTT.

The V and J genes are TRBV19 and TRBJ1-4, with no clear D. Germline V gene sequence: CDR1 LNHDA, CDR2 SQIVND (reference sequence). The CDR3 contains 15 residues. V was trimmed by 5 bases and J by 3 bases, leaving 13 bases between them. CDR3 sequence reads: CASSSRTLPNEKLFF. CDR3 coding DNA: TGTGCCAGTAGTTCCCGGACCTTGCCTAATGAAAAACTGTTTTTT.

In DNA, the CDR3 is TGTGCCAGCAGCTTGGGGACAGGGGTAGAACTGATTGGAGCTTTCTTT. Translated, it gives CASSLGTGVELIGAFF. The chain has TRBV7-9 and TRBJ1-1; TRBD1 matches at 10 bases. Trimming cost V 3 bases and J 10 bases; bases outside gene matches: 14. Germline V lookup: CDR1 SEHNR, CDR2 FQNEAQ (reference sequence). The CDR3 contains 16 residues.

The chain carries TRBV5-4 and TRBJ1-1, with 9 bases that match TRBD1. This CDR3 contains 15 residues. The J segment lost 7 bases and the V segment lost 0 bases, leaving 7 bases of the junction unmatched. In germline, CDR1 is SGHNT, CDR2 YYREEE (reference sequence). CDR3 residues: CASSLVQGASIEAFF. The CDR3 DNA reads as TGTGCCAGCAGCTTGGTACAGGGGGCGTCCATTGAAGCTTTCTTT.

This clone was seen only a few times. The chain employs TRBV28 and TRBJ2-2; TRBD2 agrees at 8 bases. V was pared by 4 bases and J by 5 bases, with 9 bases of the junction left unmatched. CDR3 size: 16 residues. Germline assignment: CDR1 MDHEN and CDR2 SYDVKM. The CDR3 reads CASSSSPGRGTGELFF. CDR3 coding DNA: TGTGCCAGCAGTTCCAGCCCCGGGAGGGGGACCGGGGAGCTGTTTTTT.

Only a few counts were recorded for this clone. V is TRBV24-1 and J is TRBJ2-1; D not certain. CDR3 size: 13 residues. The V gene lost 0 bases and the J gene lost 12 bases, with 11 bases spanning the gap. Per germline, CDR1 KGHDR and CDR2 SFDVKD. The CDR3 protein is CATSDLYFLGQFF. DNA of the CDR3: TGTGCCACCAGTGATTTGTACTTTCTTGGGCAGTTCTTC.

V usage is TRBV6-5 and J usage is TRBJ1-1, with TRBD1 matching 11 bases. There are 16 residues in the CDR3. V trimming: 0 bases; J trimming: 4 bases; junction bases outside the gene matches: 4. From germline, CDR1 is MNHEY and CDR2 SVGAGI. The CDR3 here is CASSYSGQGAGTEAFF. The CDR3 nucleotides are TGTGCCAGCAGTTACTCTGGACAGGGGGCTGGCACTGAAGCTTTCTTT.

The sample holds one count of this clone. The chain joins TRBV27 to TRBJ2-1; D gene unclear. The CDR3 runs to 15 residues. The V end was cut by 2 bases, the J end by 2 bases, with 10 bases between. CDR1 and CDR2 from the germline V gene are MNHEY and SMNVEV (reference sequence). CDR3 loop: CASSLASRTYNEQFF. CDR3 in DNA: TGTGCCAGCAGTTTAGCTTCTAGGACCTACAATGAGCAGTTCTTC.

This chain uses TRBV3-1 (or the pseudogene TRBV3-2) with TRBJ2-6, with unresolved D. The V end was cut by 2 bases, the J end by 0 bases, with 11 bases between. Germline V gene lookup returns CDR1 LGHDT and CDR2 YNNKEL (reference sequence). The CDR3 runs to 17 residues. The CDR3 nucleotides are TGTGCCAGCAGCCAAATTGGACGGTCCTCTGGGGCCAACGTCCTGACTTTC. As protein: CASSQIGRSSGANVLTF.

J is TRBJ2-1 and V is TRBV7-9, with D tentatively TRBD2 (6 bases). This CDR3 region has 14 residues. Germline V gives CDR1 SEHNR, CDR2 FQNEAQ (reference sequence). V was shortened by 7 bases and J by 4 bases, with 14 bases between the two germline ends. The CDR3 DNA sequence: TGTGCCAGCATGCCCCGGGACTCTTACAATGAGCAGTTCTTC. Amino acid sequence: CASMPRDSYNEQFF.

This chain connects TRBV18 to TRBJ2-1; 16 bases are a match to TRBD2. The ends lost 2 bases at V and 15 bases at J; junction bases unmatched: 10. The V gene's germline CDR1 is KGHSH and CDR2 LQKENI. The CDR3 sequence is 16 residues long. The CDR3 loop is CASSPTPGTSGRATFF. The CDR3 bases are TGTGCCAGCTCACCAACCCCCGGGACTAGCGGGAGGGCAACGTTCTTC.

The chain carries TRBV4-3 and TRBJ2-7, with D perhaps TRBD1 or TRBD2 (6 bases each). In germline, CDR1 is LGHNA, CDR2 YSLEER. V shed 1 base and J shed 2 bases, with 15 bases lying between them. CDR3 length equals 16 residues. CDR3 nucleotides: TGCGCCAGCAGCCAAGTGACCGACGGGGGCCCCTACGAGCAGTACTTC. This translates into CASSQVTDGGPYEQYF.